This TCR beta chain was identified in a study of Tregs in tolerant kidney transplant recipients. There are 16 residues in the CDR3. Germline CDR1 is WNHNN and CDR2 is SYGVQD (reference sequence). Trimming shortened V by 8 bases and J by 6 bases, and 25 bases separated the two germline ends. Thawed PBMCs were FACS-sorted into unstimulated CD4+CD25+CD127- regulatory T cells, CD4+CD25- non-regulatory cells, CD4 and CD8 cells. Only in-frame clones appear in the TCRdb table, and some are missing; sequencing was by immunoSEQ multiplex PCR. The sample has 90,000 to 150,000 clones; roughly 93% are singletons. This clone showed up just once. The antigen remains undetermined. Study conclusions and caveats: The small number of patients limits these findings pending further validation. This study did not directly address biological reproducibility.

The chain employs TRBV10-1 and TRBJ1-1, with D possibly being TRBD1 (5 bases). This TCR derives from a human donor in good health. Material for sequencing was CD4+ T cells from blood. The CDR3 region is CASLMKEGTFSAEAFF. In DNA, the CDR3 is TGCGCCAGCCTAATGAAGGAGGGGACCTTTTCGGCTGAAGCTTTCTTT.